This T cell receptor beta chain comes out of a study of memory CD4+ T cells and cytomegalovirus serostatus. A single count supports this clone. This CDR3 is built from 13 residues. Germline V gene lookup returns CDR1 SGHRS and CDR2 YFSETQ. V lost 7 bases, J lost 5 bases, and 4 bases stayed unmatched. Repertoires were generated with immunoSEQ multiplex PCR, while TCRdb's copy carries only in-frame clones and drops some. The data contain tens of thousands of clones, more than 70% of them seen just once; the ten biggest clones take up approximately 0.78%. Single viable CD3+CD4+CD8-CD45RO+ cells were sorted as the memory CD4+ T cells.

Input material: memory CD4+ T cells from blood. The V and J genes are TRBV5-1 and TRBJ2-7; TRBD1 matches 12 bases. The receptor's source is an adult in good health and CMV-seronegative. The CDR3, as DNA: TGCGCCAGCCACCGGGACAGGGGGCACGAGCAGTACTTC. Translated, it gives CASHRDRGHEQYF.